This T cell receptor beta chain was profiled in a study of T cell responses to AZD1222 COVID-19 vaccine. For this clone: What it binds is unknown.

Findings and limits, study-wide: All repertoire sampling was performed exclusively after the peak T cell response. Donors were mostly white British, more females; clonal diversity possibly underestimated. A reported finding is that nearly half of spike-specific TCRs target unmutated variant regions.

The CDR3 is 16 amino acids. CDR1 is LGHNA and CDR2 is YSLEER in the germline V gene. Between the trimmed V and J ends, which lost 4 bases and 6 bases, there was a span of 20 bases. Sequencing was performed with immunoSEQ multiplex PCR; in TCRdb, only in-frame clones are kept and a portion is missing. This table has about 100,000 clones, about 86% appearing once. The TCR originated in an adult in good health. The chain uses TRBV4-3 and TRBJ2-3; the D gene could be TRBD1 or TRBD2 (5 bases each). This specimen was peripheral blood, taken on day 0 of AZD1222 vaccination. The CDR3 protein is CASSLETGTLGDTQYF. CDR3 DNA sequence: TGCGCCAGCAGCCTGGAAACCGGGACGCTAGGCGATACGCAGTATTTT.